This T cell receptor beta chain was sequenced for a study of CD8 T cells in Susac syndrome. CD8+ and CD4+ T cells circulating in blood were sequenced for TCR beta. Negative isolation was used for CD8+ and CD4+ T cells and FACS enrichment for TEMRA cells. Study outcomes and limitations: Regarding the TCR sequencing and HLA analysis, the study admitted that a relatively small number of individuals were involved. The peak of CD8+ clonal expansion in Susac was seen in TEMRA cells and active patients.

The V end lost 4 bases, the J end lost 0 bases, and 14 bases lay between the germline ends. This CDR3 is 16 amino acids long. Per germline, CDR1 SGHNT and CDR2 YYREEE (reference sequence). RNA, at roughly 0.5 to 1 ug, was reverse transcribed with random hexamers. Each CDR3 protein gets one entry after TCRdb re-called the immunoSEQ multiplex PCR reads with MiXCR. The sample shows 50,000 to 55,000 distinct CDR3 sequences, approximately 95% of them seen only once. This clonotype came up once. Its antigen is unknown. Sequencing input: CD8+ T cells from PBMCs. The clonotype comes from a human donor with Susac syndrome. This chain uses TRBV5-4 with TRBJ1-3, with D tentatively TRBD1 (5 bases). The CDR3, as DNA: TGTGCCAGCAGCAGCACGGGACGGTCCTCTGGAAACACCATATATTTT. Protein: CASSSTGRSSGNTIYF. Based on the CDR3 plus reference TRBV5-4 and TRBJ1-3, the full variable domain is ETGVTQSPTHLIKTRGQQVTLRCSSQSGHNTVSWYQQALGQGPQFIFQYYREEENGRGNFPPRFSGLQFPNYSSELNVNALELDDSALYLCASSSTGRSSGNTIYFGEGSWLTVV.